The 9 T cell receptor beta chains reported below all come from one sample, sequenced in a study of monozygotic twins with cystic fibrosis. Clones were sequenced by immunoSEQ multiplex PCR, and TCRdb holds only the in-frame ones, with some missing. Here the sample spans approximately 23,000 clones, 80% to 90% being singletons. Sequencing was carried out using blood. Receptors were obtained from a young woman with cystic fibrosis.

This chain connects TRBV28 to TRBJ1-1; D unclear. Trimming cost V 4 bases and J 9 bases, with 24 bases left between them. There are 16 residues in the CDR3. Germline V gives CDR1 MDHEN, CDR2 SYDVKM. The CDR3 DNA sequence: TGTGCCAGCAGTTCGAATCAAGAACATGCAAGACCAAAAGCTTTCTTT. It encodes CASSSNQEHARPKAFF.

This clone was recorded only once. The chain employs TRBV2 and TRBJ2-3, with D maybe TRBD2 (5 bases). Deletions cut 4 bases from V and 2 bases from J, with 16 bases between. CDR3 size: 16 residues. Per the germline V gene, CDR1 is SNHLY and CDR2 is FYNNEI. CDR3 in DNA: TGTGCCAGCAGTGCCGCAGGACTCCGTGCCACAGATACGCAGTATTTT. It specifies CASSAAGLRATDTQYF.

The gene calls are TRBV27 and TRBJ2-7, with TRBD2 as a possible D gene (5 bases). The CDR3 extends over 14 amino acids. V lost 3 bases and J 5 bases, leaving 14 bases between the germline ends. Germline CDR1 is MNHEY and CDR2 is SMNVEV (reference sequence). CDR3 region: CASSFHGVGNEQYF. CDR3 sequence (DNA): TGTGCCAGCAGTTTTCACGGGGTTGGCAACGAGCAGTACTTC.

This chain uses TRBV2 with TRBJ2-5; the D is unclear. This CDR3 is built from 12 residues. Germline V lookup: CDR1 SNHLY, CDR2 FYNNEI. The V end lost 3 bases, the J end lost 6 bases, and 8 bases lay between the germline ends. CDR3 protein: CASSDGTKTQYF. DNA of the CDR3: TGTGCCAGCAGTGATGGCACGAAGACCCAGTACTTC.

V gene TRBV15 combines with J gene TRBJ2-3; D is unresolved. This CDR3 has 16 residues. Deletions cut 0 bases from V and 0 bases from J, with 10 bases between. CDR1 LNHNV and CDR2 YYDKDF come from the germline V gene (reference sequence). The CDR3 DNA reads TGTGCCACCAGCAGAGATCTCCCGGTTAGCACAGATACGCAGTATTTT. The encoded protein is CATSRDLPVSTDTQYF.

This sequence joins TRBV5-1 and TRBJ2-5; 8 positions match TRBD1. Unmatched junction bases numbered 7, after V lost 4 bases and J lost 5 bases. Germline V lookup: CDR1 SGHRS, CDR2 YFSETQ. This CDR3 has 14 residues. As DNA, the CDR3 is TGCGCCAGCAGCCAGGGACAGGCCCCCGAGACCCAGTACTTC. It is translated as CASSQGQAPETQYF.

The chain couples TRBV9 to TRBJ1-1; 9 bases agree with TRBD1. This CDR3 is 15 amino acids long. After removal of 3 bases from V and 3 bases from J, the junction contained 6 bases not matched to a gene. CDR1 is SGDLS and CDR2 is YYNGEE in the germline V gene. In DNA form, the CDR3 reads TGTGCCAGCAGCGGGGGACAGGGCCCTTACACTGAAGCTTTCTTT. Its translation is CASSGGQGPYTEAFF.

The rearrangement uses TRBV7-2 and TRBJ1-1; a weak D match, TRBD1 (5 bases). Trimming left V 2 bases short and J 1 base short, with 17 bases between. This CDR3 is built from 17 residues. Germline CDR1 and CDR2: SGHTA and FQGNSA. The CDR3 DNA reads TGTGCCAGCAGCTTATCATCTCGAGGGGTGGAGAACACTGAAGCTTTCTTT. Its translation: CASSLSSRGVENTEAFF.

The chain recombines TRBV7-8 with TRBJ2-5, with 8 bases lining up with TRBD2. The CDR3 totals 13 residues. CDR1 and CDR2 from the germline V gene are SGHVS and FQNEAQ. The J segment lost 0 bases and the V segment lost 7 bases, leaving 1 base of the junction unmatched. The CDR3: CASKRGYQETQYF. Written as DNA, the CDR3 is TGTGCCAGCAAGCGGGGGTACCAAGAGACCCAGTACTTC.